This T cell receptor beta chain was recorded in a study of T cell changes during pregnancy in multiple sclerosis. The ends lost 3 bases at V and 2 bases at J; junction bases unmatched: 3. The CDR3 totals 15 residues. Germline CDR1 reads MNHEY; CDR2 reads SMNVEV (reference sequence). The method was immunoSEQ multiplex PCR; TCRdb's version includes in-frame clones alone and lacks a portion of them. The sample holds about 8,500 clones, roughly nine tenths seen once. The rearrangement uses TRBV27 and TRBJ1-2, with 10 bases aligning to TRBD1. Sequencing used CD8+ T cells from peripheral blood mononuclear cells, obtained in the first trimester of pregnancy. This TCR was sampled from a female donor in good health, enrolled as a control in a pregnancy study. The CDR3 protein is CASSFRTGGNYGYTF. The CDR3 coding sequence is TGTGCCAGCAGTTTCCGGACAGGGGGGAACTATGGCTACACCTTC.